Listed here are 5 T cell receptor beta chains from one sample, sequenced in a study of regulatory T cells in long-lasting Graves disease (dated by TCRdb to 2020 to 2023). This specimen's time point label, per the study, means: newly diagnosed GD, antithyroid drugs for less than 3 months. For both TCR sequencing and RNA sequencing, RNA was extracted from PBMCs in TRIzol. Libraries were made using multiplex PCR. Instrument on record: Illumina HiSeq 4000. TCR beta libraries were built with iRepertoire HTBI primers and Arm-PCR amplification of CDR3 regions. In TCRdb, the public reads were trimmed at Q25 with fastp and aligned with MiXCR, with productive beta chains retained. Here each entry gathers all rows of one CDR3 protein and keeps the most common genes and DNA. This sample gives 500,000 or so distinct CDR3 sequences in total; about 14% of them show up just once. The ten largest account for roughly 15% of the sample.

The same specimen was also included in a second study, on T cells in Graves' hyperthyroidism and ophthalmopathy.

Sequencing was performed on peripheral blood mononuclear cells (PBMCs), taken at new diagnosis, from a patient treated with antithyroid drugs. The receptors stem from a woman aged 45-59 years with Graves disease. Donor details come from another sample of the same person, matched by shared clones.

The chain recombines TRBV12-3 or TRBV12-4 with TRBJ1-2; D gene uncertain. The CDR3 contains 15 residues. V lost 3 bases, J lost 7 bases, and 18 bases lay in between. CDR3 nucleotides: TGTGCCAGCAGTTTTGGTGAGGCGAGGGCGGCTGGCTACACCTTC. This translates into CASSFGEARAAGYTF.

This clonotype turned up a few times. The CDR3 spells CASSRPGVYNEQFF. The CDR3 DNA is TGTGCCAGCAGTCGGCCAGGGGTTTACAATGAGCAGTTCTTC. The chain recombines TRBV28 with TRBJ2-1; possible D gene TRBD1, 6 bases. Germline V CDR1 and CDR2: MDHEN, SYDVKM. CDR3 length: 14 amino acids. The ends were cut back, 5 bases at V and 4 bases at J, with 12 bases in the middle.

In its sample, this clonotype was seen a few times. The V and J genes are TRBV6-1 and TRBJ2-2; unclear D gene. The ends were cut back, 6 bases at V and 4 bases at J, with 12 bases in the middle. This CDR3 comprises 14 residues. Per the germline V gene, CDR1 is MNHNS and CDR2 is SASEGT. CDR3 coding DNA: TGTGCCAGCAGAAAGGGCTACTTCACCGGGGAGCTGTTTTTT. Translating gives CASRKGYFTGELFF.

This chain joins TRBV3-1 and TRBJ1-5; 9 bases agree with TRBD1. The V and J ends lost 0 bases and 6 bases, in that order; junction bases with no gene match: 3. CDR3 length: 15 amino acids. Germline lookup yields CDR1 LGHDT and CDR2 YNNKEL (reference sequence). Here the CDR3 DNA reads TGTGCCAGCAGCCAAGATTGGACAGGGGTTCAGCCCCAGCATTTT. Protein sequence: CASSQDWTGVQPQHF.

This clonotype was picked up many times. The rearrangement joins TRBV25-1 to TRBJ1-1, with a tentative D call TRBD1 (5 bases). The CDR3 is 14 residues long. The V and J ends lost 0 bases and 7 bases respectively, with 12 bases between them. Germline V gene sequence: CDR1 MGHDK, CDR2 SYGVNS. CDR3: CASSEYYGTNEAFF. CDR3 DNA: TGTGCCAGCAGTGAATACTATGGGACCAATGAAGCTTTCTTT.